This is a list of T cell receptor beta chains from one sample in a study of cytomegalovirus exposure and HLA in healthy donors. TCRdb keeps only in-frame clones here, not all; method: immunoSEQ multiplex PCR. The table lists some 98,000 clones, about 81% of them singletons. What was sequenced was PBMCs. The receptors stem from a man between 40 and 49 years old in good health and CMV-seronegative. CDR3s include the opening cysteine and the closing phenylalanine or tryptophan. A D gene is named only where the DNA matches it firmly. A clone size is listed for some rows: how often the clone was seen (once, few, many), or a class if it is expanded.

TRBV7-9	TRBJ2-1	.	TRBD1	CASSRTGNNEQFF	TGTGCCAGCAGTCGGACAGGGAATAATGAGCAGTTCTTC
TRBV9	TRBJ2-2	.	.	CASTDPPDQVPGELFF	TGTGCCAGCACAGACCCTCCGGATCAGGTACCCGGGGAGCTGTTTTTT
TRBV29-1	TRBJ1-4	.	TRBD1	CSVEDRVREKLFF	TGCAGCGTTGAGGACAGGGTGCGTGAAAAACTGTTTTTT
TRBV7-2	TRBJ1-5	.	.	CASSIQGTGQPQHF	TGTGCCAGCAGTATACAGGGTACGGGGCAGCCCCAGCATTTT
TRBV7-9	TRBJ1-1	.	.	CASSQFGGSSGEAFF	TGTGCCAGCAGCCAATTTGGAGGCAGTAGCGGTGAAGCTTTCTTT
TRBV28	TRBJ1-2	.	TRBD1	CASSLGGTGDLYGYTF	TGTGCCAGCAGTTTGGGGGGGACAGGGGACCTGTATGGCTACACCTTC
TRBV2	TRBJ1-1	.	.	CASRGRTEAFF	TGTGCCAGCAGGGGGAGGACGGAAGCTTTCTTT
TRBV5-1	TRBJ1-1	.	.	CASSLDRVYSTEAFF	TGCGCCAGCAGCTTGGACAGGGTCTATAGCACTGAAGCTTTCTTT
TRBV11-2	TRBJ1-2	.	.	CASSSSGGYYGYTF	TGTGCCAGCAGCTCAAGCGGGGGTTACTATGGCTACACCTTC
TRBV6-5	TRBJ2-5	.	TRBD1	CASSRTGLETQYF	TGTGCCAGCAGCCGGACAGGGTTGGAGACCCAGTACTTC
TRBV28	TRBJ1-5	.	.	CASSSGRTLLGNQPQHF	TGTGCCAGCAGTTCCGGGCGGACACTATTGGGCAATCAGCCCCAGCATTTT
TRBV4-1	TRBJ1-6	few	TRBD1	CASSAQPGQGAYNSPLHF	TGCGCCAGCAGCGCACAACCCGGACAGGGGGCCTATAATTCACCCCTCCACTTT
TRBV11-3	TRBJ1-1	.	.	CASSTGRGTEAFF	TGTGCCAGCAGCACAGGGAGGGGCACTGAAGCTTTCTTT
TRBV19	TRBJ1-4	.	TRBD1	CASSPKTGGGGKLFF	TGTGCCAGTAGTCCAAAGACAGGGGGCGGCGGAAAACTGTTTTTT
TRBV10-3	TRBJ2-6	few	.	CAISEGRNSGANVLTF	TGTGCCATCAGTGAGGGTAGAAATTCTGGGGCCAACGTCCTGACTTTC
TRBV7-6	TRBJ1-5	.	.	CASSQQGLNQPQHF	TGTGCCAGCAGCCAACAGGGCCTCAATCAGCCCCAGCATTTT
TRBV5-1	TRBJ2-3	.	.	CASSLASTSVSDTQYF	TGCGCCAGCAGCTTGGCGTCCACTAGTGTTTCAGATACGCAGTATTTT